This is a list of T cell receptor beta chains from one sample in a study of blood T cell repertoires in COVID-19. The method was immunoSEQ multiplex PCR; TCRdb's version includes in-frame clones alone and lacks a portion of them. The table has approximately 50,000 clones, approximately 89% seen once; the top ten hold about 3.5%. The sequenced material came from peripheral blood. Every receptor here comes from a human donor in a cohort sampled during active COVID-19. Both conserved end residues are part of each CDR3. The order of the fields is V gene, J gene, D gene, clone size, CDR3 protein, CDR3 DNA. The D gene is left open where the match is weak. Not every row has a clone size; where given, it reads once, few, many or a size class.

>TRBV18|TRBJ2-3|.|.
CASSLGLGADTQYF
TGTGCCAGCTCACTTGGGTTGGGCGCAGATACGCAGTATTTT
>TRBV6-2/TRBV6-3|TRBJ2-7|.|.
CASSRQSEQYF
TGTGCCAGCAGTAGACAGTCGGAGCAGTACTTC
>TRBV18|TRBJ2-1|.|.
CASSPDRIDNEQFF
TGTGCCAGCTCACCCGACAGGATAGACAATGAGCAGTTCTTC
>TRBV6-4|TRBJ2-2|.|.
CASSGGHATGELFF
TGTGCCAGCAGTGGGGGGCACGCTACCGGGGAGCTGTTTTTT
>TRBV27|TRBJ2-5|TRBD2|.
CASSLSGGARWETQYF
TGTGCCAGCAGTTTAAGCGGGGGGGCACGGTGGGAGACCCAGTACTTC
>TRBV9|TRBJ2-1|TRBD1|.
CASSVVVRGQGKFF
TGTGCCAGCAGCGTAGTGGTAAGGGGACAGGGTAAGTTCTTC
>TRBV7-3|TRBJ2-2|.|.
CASSLGLVGTGELFF
TGTGCCAGCAGCTTAGGACTCGTGGGCACCGGGGAGCTGTTTTTT
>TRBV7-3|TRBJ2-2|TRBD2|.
CASSLSGLAGRNTGELFF
TGTGCCAGCAGCTTATCAGGACTAGCGGGGAGGAACACCGGGGAGCTGTTTTTT
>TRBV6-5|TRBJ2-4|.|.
CASRIWGEKNIQYF
TGTGCCAGCAGAATTTGGGGGGAAAAAAACATTCAGTACTTC
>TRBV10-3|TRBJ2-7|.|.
CAITAGSDLYEQYF
TGTGCCATCACCGCGGGTTCCGATTTATACGAGCAGTACTTC
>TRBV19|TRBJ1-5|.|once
CASSIQGISQPQHF
TGTGCCAGTAGTATACAGGGCATCAGTCAGCCCCAGCATTTT
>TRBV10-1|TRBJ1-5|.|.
CASSPSGNSQPQHF
TGCGCCAGCAGTCCGTCAGGAAATTCTCAGCCCCAGCATTTT
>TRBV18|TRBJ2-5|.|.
CASSPPLQETQYF
TGTGCCAGCTCACCACCCCTACAAGAGACCCAGTACTTC
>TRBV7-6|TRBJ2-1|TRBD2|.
CASSLGLAGGLGEQFF
TGTGCCAGCAGCTTAGGACTAGCGGGGGGGTTAGGGGAGCAGTTCTTC
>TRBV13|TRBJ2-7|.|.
CASSLVGQGAYEQYF
TGTGCCAGCAGCTTAGTTGGGCAGGGCGCCTACGAGCAGTACTTC
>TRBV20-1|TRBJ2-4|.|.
CSASSQGRRSIQYF
TGCAGTGCTAGTTCCCAGGGGCGGAGGAGCATTCAGTACTTC
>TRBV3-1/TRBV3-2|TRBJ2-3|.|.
CASSLRGRGGDTDTQYF
TGTGCCAGCAGCCTAAGGGGTAGGGGGGGAGACACAGATACGCAGTATTTT
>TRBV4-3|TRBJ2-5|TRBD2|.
CASSQTFRASGASGTQYF
TGCGCCAGCAGCCAGACATTTAGGGCTAGCGGGGCCTCGGGGACCCAGTACTTC
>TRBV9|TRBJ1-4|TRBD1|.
CASSPQGVQTFNEKLFF
TGTGCCAGCAGCCCGCAGGGGGTGCAGACCTTTAATGAAAAACTGTTTTTT
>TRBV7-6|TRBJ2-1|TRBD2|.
CASSSQRGVYNEQFF
TGTGCCAGCAGCTCCCAGCGGGGGGTCTACAATGAGCAGTTCTTC
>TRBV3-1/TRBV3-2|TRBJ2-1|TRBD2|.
CASSSLPGLGAYNEQFF
TGTGCCAGCAGCTCCCTTCCGGGACTAGGGGCTTACAATGAGCAGTTCTTC
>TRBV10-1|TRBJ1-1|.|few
CASSENLGHTEAFF
TGCGCCAGCAGTGAGAACTTGGGGCACACTGAAGCTTTCTTT
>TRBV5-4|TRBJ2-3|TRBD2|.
CASSSPTSGGRDTQYF
TGTGCCAGCAGCTCCCCGACTAGCGGGGGCCGCGATACGCAGTATTTT
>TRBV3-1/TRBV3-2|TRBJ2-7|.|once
CASSQDPTRWEQYF
TGTGCCAGCAGCCAAGACCCGACAAGATGGGAGCAGTACTTC
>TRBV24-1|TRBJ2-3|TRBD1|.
CATSGTGPTDTQYF
TGTGCCACCAGTGGGACAGGTCCCACAGATACGCAGTATTTT
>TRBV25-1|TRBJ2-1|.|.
CASSDPPGAGAYNEQFF
TGTGCCAGCAGTGATCCACCGGGTGCAGGGGCCTACAATGAGCAGTTCTTC
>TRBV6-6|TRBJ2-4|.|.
CASSPSPPGVAKNIQYF
TGTGCCAGCAGTCCGAGCCCCCCCGGAGTAGCCAAAAACATTCAGTACTTC
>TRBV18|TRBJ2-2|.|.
CASSLGSGNTGELFF
TGTGCCAGCTCACTTGGGTCAGGGAACACCGGGGAGCTGTTTTTT
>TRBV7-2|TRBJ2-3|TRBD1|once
CASSVVGTGGEGDTQYF
TGTGCCAGCAGCGTAGTAGGTACAGGGGGCGAGGGAGATACGCAGTATTTT
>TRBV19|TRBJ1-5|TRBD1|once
CASSPGDRAQPQHF
TGTGCCAGTAGTCCCGGGGACAGGGCTCAGCCCCAGCATTTT
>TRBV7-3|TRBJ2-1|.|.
CASSPDYGLGIGEQFF
TGTGCCAGCAGCCCGGACTACGGTCTGGGCATTGGTGAGCAGTTCTTC
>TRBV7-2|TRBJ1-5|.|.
CASSRDGNQPQHF
TGTGCCAGCAGTCGCGACGGGAATCAGCCCCAGCATTTT
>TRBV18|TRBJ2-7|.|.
CASSPIGQSEQYF
TGTGCCAGCTCACCGATCGGACAGTCCGAGCAGTACTTC
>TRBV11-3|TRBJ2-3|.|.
CASSQTGGRGYSDTQYF
TGTGCCAGCAGCCAAACCGGGGGACGGGGTTATTCAGATACGCAGTATTTT
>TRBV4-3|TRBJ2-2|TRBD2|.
CASSQRPGLDTGELFF
TGCGCCAGCAGCCAGAGACCGGGACTAGACACCGGGGAGCTGTTTTTT
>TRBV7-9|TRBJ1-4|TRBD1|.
CASTPRGDRDEKLFF
TGTGCCAGCACCCCCCGGGGGGACAGGGACGAAAAACTGTTTTTT
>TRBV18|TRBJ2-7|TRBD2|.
CASSYRSGRNLNSYEQYF
TGTGCCAGCTCATACCGTAGCGGGAGGAACTTAAACTCCTACGAGCAGTACTTC
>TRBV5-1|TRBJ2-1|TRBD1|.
CASSLVLGQGLYNEQFF
TGCGCCAGCAGTTTAGTCCTGGGACAGGGTCTATACAATGAGCAGTTCTTC
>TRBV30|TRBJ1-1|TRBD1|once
CAWSSRRDRGGTEAFF
TGTGCCTGGAGTTCCCGCCGGGACAGGGGGGGAACTGAAGCTTTCTTT